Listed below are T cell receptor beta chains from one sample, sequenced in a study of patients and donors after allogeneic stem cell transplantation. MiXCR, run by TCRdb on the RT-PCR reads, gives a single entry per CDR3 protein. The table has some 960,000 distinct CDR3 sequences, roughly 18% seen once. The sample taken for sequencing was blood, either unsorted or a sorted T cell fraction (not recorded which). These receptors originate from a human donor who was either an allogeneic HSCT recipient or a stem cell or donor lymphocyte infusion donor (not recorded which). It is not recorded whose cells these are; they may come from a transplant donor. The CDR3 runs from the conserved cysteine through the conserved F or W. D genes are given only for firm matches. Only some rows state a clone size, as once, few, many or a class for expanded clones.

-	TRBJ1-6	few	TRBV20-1	TGCAGTGCTAGAGTAGGGGGTTCACCCCTCCACTTT	CSARVGGSPLHF
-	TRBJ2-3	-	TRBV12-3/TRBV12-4	TGTGCCAGCATCAAACTCCCCACAGATACGCAGTATTTT	CASIKLPTDTQYF
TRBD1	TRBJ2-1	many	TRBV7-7	TGTGCTAGCAGCCCTGGACAGGGATTAGGCAATGAGCAGTTCTTC	CASSPGQGLGNEQFF
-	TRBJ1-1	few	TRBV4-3	TGCGCCAGCAGCAAGGGACCTAACACTGAAGCTTTCTTT	CASSKGPNTEAFF
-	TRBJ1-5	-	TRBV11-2	TGTGCCAGCAGCTTAGGGAGGGCCGGCAATCAGCCCCAGCATTTT	CASSLGRAGNQPQHF
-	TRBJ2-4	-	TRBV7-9	TGTGCCAGCAGCTTATTACGTCCCCTTGGGCCCAAAAACATTCAGTACTTC	CASSLLRPLGPKNIQYF
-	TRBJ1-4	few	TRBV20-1	TGCAGTGCTAGACTCCTGGGGGGTACTAATGAAAAACTGTTTTTT	CSARLLGGTNEKLFF
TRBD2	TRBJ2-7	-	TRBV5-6	TGTGCCAGCAGCTTGACGGGACTAGACTACGAGCAGTACTTC	CASSLTGLDYEQYF
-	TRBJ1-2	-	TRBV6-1	TGTGCCAGCAGTAATCTGGCCCAAAACTATGGCTACACCTTC	CASSNLAQNYGYTF
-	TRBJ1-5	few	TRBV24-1	TGTGCCACCAGTGATGGGCCCTATAGCAATCAGCCCCAGCATTTT	CATSDGPYSNQPQHF